The sample holds many counts of the clone carrying this TCR beta chain. This specimen belongs to a study of early T cells in non-severe SARS-CoV-2 infection. MiXCR, run by TCRdb on the 5' RACE reads, gives a single entry per CDR3 protein. The table records 74,000 or so distinct CDR3 sequences, under 14% of them present only once. The sample consisted of whole blood. The TCR was taken from an adult who was a healthcare worker with PCR-confirmed SARS-CoV-2 infection or an uninfected control (not recorded which).

CDR3 amino acids: CSVSVLAGGPRRTQYF. The CDR3, as DNA: TGCAGCGTGAGTGTGTTAGCGGGAGGGCCAAGAAGGACGCAGTATTTT. The chain has TRBV29-1 and TRBJ2-3; 11 bases map to TRBD2. Germline CDR1 is SQVTM and CDR2 is ANQGSEA. V shed 6 bases and J 9 bases; nucleotides not matched to a gene: 17. This CDR3 spans 16 amino acids.